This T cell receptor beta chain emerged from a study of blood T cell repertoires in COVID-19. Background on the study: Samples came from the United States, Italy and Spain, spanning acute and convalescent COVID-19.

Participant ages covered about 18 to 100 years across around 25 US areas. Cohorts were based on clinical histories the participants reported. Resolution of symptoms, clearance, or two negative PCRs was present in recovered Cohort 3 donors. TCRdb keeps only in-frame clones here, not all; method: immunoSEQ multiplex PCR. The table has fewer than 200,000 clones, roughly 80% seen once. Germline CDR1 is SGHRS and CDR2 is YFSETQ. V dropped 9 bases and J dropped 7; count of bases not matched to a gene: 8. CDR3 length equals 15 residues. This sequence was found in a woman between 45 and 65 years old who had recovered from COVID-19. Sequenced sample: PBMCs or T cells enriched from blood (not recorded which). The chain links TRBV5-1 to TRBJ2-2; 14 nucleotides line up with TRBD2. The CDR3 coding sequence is TGCGCCACCAGGGGACTAGCGGGGGCAGACGGGGAGCTGTTTTTT. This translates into CATRGLAGADGELFF.